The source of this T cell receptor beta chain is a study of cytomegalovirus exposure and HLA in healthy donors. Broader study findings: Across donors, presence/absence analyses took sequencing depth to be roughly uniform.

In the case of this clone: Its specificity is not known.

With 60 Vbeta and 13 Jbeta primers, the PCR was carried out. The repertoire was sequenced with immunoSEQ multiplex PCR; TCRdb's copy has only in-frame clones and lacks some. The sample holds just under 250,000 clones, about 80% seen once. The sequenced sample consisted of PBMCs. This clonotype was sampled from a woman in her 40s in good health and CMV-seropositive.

The DNA of the CDR3 is TGCGCCAGCAGCGGTCTTTTCTCTGGAAACACCATATATTTT. Translating it yields CASSGLFSGNTIYF. This chain uses TRBV10-1 with TRBJ1-3; D is unclear. CDR3 length: 14 amino acids. With 6 bases removed from V and 0 bases from J, the gap between germline ends came to 9 bases. CDR1 is WNHNN and CDR2 is SYGVQD in the germline V gene (reference sequence).